This T cell receptor (beta chain) was captured by sequencing in a study of cytomegalovirus exposure and HLA in healthy donors. This CDR3 is built from 14 residues. V lost 5 bases and J lost 5, with 13 bases in between. Germline values: CDR1 PRHDT, CDR2 FYEKMQ (reference sequence). Points on this clone: The antigen is not known.

Study-wide results and limits: The classifier was said to identify cytomegalovirus status with high specificity and sensitivity.

The assay was immunoSEQ multiplex PCR, and TCRdb's table has in-frame clones only and misses some. The sample yields under 300,000 clones, approximately 86% seen once. Input material: PBMCs. This sequence originates from a woman in her 30s in good health and CMV-seropositive. V and J are TRBV13 and TRBJ1-5; D is perhaps TRBD1 (6 bases). The CDR3 sequence: CASSKGTSDQPQHF. Here the CDR3 DNA reads TGTGCCAGCAGCAAAGGGACATCTGATCAGCCCCAGCATTTT.